These 20 T cell receptor beta chains were sequenced from one sample in a study of blood T cell repertoires in COVID-19. Profiling relied on immunoSEQ multiplex PCR, and the TCRdb table lists in-frame clones only, not all of them. Found here are 150,000 or so clones, about nine tenths of them singletons; the top ten hold about 2%. Material: peripheral blood. The source is a human donor in a cohort sampled during active COVID-19.

The chain links TRBV6-5 to TRBJ2-6, with TRBD2 matching 7 bases. In germline, CDR1 is MNHEY, CDR2 SVGAGI. The junction had 4 bases not matched to a gene; V was cut back by 6 bases and J by 2 bases. The CDR3 has 15 residues. CDR3 protein: CASSRGGAGANVLTF. CDR3 coding DNA: TGTGCCAGCAGCCGTGGGGGGGCTGGGGCCAACGTCCTGACTTTC.

CDR3 amino acids: CASSDSSGGTDTQYF. Written as DNA, the CDR3 is TGTGCCAGCAGTGATTCTAGCGGGGGCACAGATACGCAGTATTTT. The chain recombines TRBV6-4 with TRBJ2-3, with TRBD2 identical over 9 bases. The CDR3 runs 15 residues. V dropped 3 bases and J dropped 1; count of bases not matched to a gene: 2. CDR1 MRHNA and CDR2 SNTAGT come from the germline V gene.

The chain is built from TRBV15 and TRBJ2-1, with a tentative D call TRBD2 (6 bases). Germline V gives CDR1 LNHNV, CDR2 YYDKDF (reference sequence). CDR3 length equals 16 residues. V lost 3 bases and J 9 bases, leaving 21 bases between the germline ends. The chain's CDR3 is CATSSGGTRHSIEQFF. The CDR3 region has the DNA TGTGCCACCAGCAGCGGGGGTACTAGACATAGTATTGAGCAGTTCTTC.

The gene calls are TRBV5-1 and TRBJ1-1, with 7 nucleotides matching TRBD1. Germline V gives CDR1 SGHRS, CDR2 YFSETQ. The length of the CDR3 is 16 residues. J gave up 0 bases and V 0 bases, and 5 bases lay outside the gene matches. The CDR3 protein is CASSLASGGLNTEAFF. Here the CDR3 DNA reads TGCGCCAGCAGCTTGGCCTCAGGGGGGTTGAACACTGAAGCTTTCTTT. Full variable domain (missing parts from reference TRBV5-1 and TRBJ1-1): KAGVTQTPRYLIKTRGQQVTLSCSPISGHRSVSWYQQTPGQGLQFLFEYFSETQRNKGNFPGRFSGRQFSNSRSEMNVSTLELGDSALYLCASSLASGGLNTEAFFGQGTRLTVV.

The V call is TRBV13, the J call TRBJ2-5; 10 bases are a match to TRBD1. CDR1 and CDR2 from the germline V gene are PRHDT and FYEKMQ (reference sequence). The CDR3 consists of 15 residues. V gave up 5 bases and J gave up 4 bases; unmatched junction bases: 7. The CDR3 reads CASSTPGTGAETQYF. CDR3 DNA: TGTGCCAGCAGCACCCCTGGGACAGGGGCAGAGACCCAGTACTTC.

The V call is TRBV5-4, the J call TRBJ1-2; D call uncertain. The CDR3 has 17 residues. The germline CDR1 and CDR2 sequences are SGHNT and YYREEE (reference sequence). Trimming took off 4 bases at V and 8 bases at J, with 27 bases between the two ends. The CDR3 loop is CASSPVRPYRDSGGYTF. In DNA, the CDR3 is TGTGCCAGCAGCCCGGTTAGGCCGTACCGTGATTCGGGGGGCTACACCTTC. The full variable domain, its missing parts supplied by reference TRBV5-4 and TRBJ1-2, is ETGVTQSPTHLIKTRGQQVTLRCSSQSGHNTVSWYQQALGQGPQFIFQYYREEENGRGNFPPRFSGLQFPNYSSELNVNALELDDSALYLCASSPVRPYRDSGGYTFGSGTRLTVV.

CDR3 nucleotides: TGTGCCAGTAGTCAACATGGGACTAGCGGAAGCACAGATACGCAGTATTTT. Translating it yields CASSQHGTSGSTDTQYF. The V gene is TRBV19, the J gene TRBJ2-3; 11 bases map to TRBD2. The V gene's germline CDR1 is LNHDA and CDR2 SQIVND (reference sequence). The CDR3 spans 17 residues. The V and J ends lost 5 bases and 0 bases, in that order; junction bases with no gene match: 7.

The chain joins TRBV7-3 to TRBJ2-1; D might be TRBD1 (6 bases). The CDR3 has 17 amino acids. V was pared by 3 bases and J by 6 bases, with 21 bases between. Germline V gives CDR1 SGHTA, CDR2 FQGTGA. Here the CDR3 reads CASSFGTHWLEGNEQFF. The CDR3 DNA is TGTGCCAGCAGCTTCGGGACACATTGGCTCGAGGGCAATGAGCAGTTCTTC.

In this sample, this clone turned up once. This chain uses TRBV6-1 with TRBJ1-5, with 10 bases identical to TRBD1. V shed 0 bases and J 7 bases; nucleotides not matched to a gene: 3. CDR1 MNHNS and CDR2 SASEGT come from the germline V gene. The CDR3 totals 15 residues. CDR3 residues: CASSEAGTGEQPQHF. The CDR3 DNA sequence: TGTGCCAGCAGTGAAGCAGGGACAGGGGAACAGCCCCAGCATTTT.

The V gene is TRBV18, the J gene TRBJ1-4, with D unresolved. This CDR3 is built from 14 residues. CDR1 is KGHSH and CDR2 is LQKENI in the germline V gene. With 5 bases removed from V and 4 bases from J, the gap between germline ends came to 11 bases. CDR3 protein: CASSKQEYNEKLFF. The CDR3 DNA reads TGTGCCAGCTCAAAGCAGGAATATAATGAAAAACTGTTTTTT.

This rearrangement joins TRBV7-2 to TRBJ1-1, with TRBD1 matching over 8 bases. The CDR3 sequence is 15 residues long. The ends lost 3 bases at V and 4 bases at J; junction bases unmatched: 7. Germline-derived CDR1 and CDR2 are SGHTA and FQGNSA. The CDR3 loop is CASSFQGQGGTEAFF. CDR3 sequence (DNA): TGTGCCAGCAGCTTCCAAGGACAGGGCGGCACTGAAGCTTTCTTT.

This chain joins TRBV5-1 and TRBJ1-4; D is ambiguous. Trimming took 0 bases from V and 5 from J, leaving 8 bases between them. Germline values: CDR1 SGHRS, CDR2 YFSETQ. This CDR3 comprises 14 residues. CDR3 coding DNA: TGCGCCAGCAGCTTGGCAGGTACAAATGAAAAACTGTTTTTT. The encoded protein is CASSLAGTNEKLFF.

This clone was picked up a small number of times. V and J are TRBV5-1 and TRBJ2-2, with 7 nucleotides matching TRBD1. CDR1 is SGHRS and CDR2 is YFSETQ in the germline V gene. J gave up 3 bases and V 5 bases, and 10 bases lay outside the gene matches. The CDR3 is 16 residues long. The CDR3 coding sequence is TGCGCCAGCAGTCAAGAAGGGGGCATTTACACCGGGGAGCTGTTTTTT. Its translation: CASSQEGGIYTGELFF.

The chain is built from TRBV2 and TRBJ2-7, with 10 bases identical to TRBD1. The V gene's germline CDR1 is SNHLY and CDR2 FYNNEI. V lost 5 bases, J lost 5 bases, and 9 bases stayed unmatched. The CDR3 spans 15 residues. CDR3 nucleotides: TGTGCCAGCAGTAGATACAGGGGACAGGGGAACGAGCAGTACTTC. It yields the protein CASSRYRGQGNEQYF.

V and J are TRBV19 and TRBJ1-1; 10 bases are a match to TRBD1. The germline V gene encodes CDR1 LNHDA and CDR2 SQIVND (reference sequence). V shed 4 bases, J shed 1 base, and the junction held 3 bases outside the gene matches. The CDR3 contains 15 residues. Here the CDR3 DNA reads TGTGCCAGTAGTAGGGACAGGGGTCCGAACACTGAAGCTTTCTTT. Its protein is CASSRDRGPNTEAFF.

The chain has TRBV2 and TRBJ1-1, with a possible D match to TRBD1 (5 bases). There are 14 residues in the CDR3. Trimming cost V 3 bases and J 5 bases, with 13 bases left between them. The germline CDR1 and CDR2 sequences are SNHLY and FYNNEI. Here the CDR3 reads CASSEQGLGTEAFF. The CDR3 bases are TGTGCCAGCAGTGAGCAGGGCTTGGGGACTGAAGCTTTCTTT.

This clone is a singleton in its sample. The chain employs TRBV11-2 and TRBJ2-5; 9 bases are shared with TRBD1. J lost 4 bases, V lost 5 bases, and 14 bases had no gene match. There are 17 residues in the CDR3. Germline CDR1 reads SGHAT; CDR2 reads FQNNGV. CDR3 sequence: CASSPTLGTGRRETQYF. In DNA, the CDR3 is TGTGCCAGCAGCCCTACCCTTGGGACAGGGAGAAGAGAGACCCAGTACTTC. The full variable domain, completed using reference TRBV11-2 and TRBJ2-5, is EAGVAQSPRYKIIEKRQSVAFWCNPISGHATLYWYQQILGQGPKLLIQFQNNGVVDDSQLPKDRFSAERLKGVDSTLKIQPAKLEDSAVYLCASSPTLGTGRRETQYFGPGTRLLVL.

The V gene is TRBV6-1, the J gene TRBJ2-5, with 13 bases aligning to TRBD2. The V gene's germline CDR1 is MNHNS and CDR2 SASEGT. CDR3 length: 17 amino acids. The ends lost 1 base at V and 5 bases at J; junction bases unmatched: 7. CDR3 in amino acids: CASSEVGLAGDSETQYF. As DNA, the CDR3 is TGTGCCAGCAGTGAAGTCGGACTAGCGGGAGATTCCGAGACCCAGTACTTC.

This clone was counted once. V is TRBV5-6 and J is TRBJ2-7, with D maybe TRBD1 (6 bases). Germline CDR1 reads SGHDT; CDR2 reads YYEEEE. This CDR3 region has 17 residues. Trimming took 4 bases from V and 3 from J, leaving 23 bases between them. CDR3 DNA sequence: TGTGCCAGCAGCGCACCCCCGGACAGTCTAAACCACTACGAGCAGTACTTC. Its protein is CASSAPPDSLNHYEQYF.

CDR3 DNA sequence: TGTGCCAGCAGCCCTCGTGACTCCCGCGGAGATACGCAGTATTTT. This codes for CASSPRDSRGDTQYF. The J gene is TRBJ2-3, the V gene TRBV7-3; the D is unclear. Deletions cut 5 bases from V and 5 bases from J, with 17 bases between. Germline CDR1 is SGHTA and CDR2 is FQGTGA. CDR3 length equals 15 residues.